This T cell receptor beta chain was documented in a study of identical twins. General study results and limits: Within twin pairs, the out-of-frame alpha sequences they shared showed excess low generation probability.

Remarks on this clonotype: Its specificity is not known. A read error may account for a junction end that differs from germline.

TCRdb independently ran MiXCR on the 5' RACE reads; one entry per CDR3 protein. The sample consists of 520,000 or so distinct CDR3 sequences, 20% to 25% of them appearing once. This CDR3 contains 13 residues. Germline V lookup: CDR1 WSHSY, CDR2 SAAADI. The data were also submitted as part of a second study, on T cells expressing NK-cell markers.

The chain joins TRBV10-2 to TRBJ1-2; D remains unclear. The source is a woman younger than 30 in good health. The sequencing input was CD4+ T cells sorted from blood. The CDR3 bases are TGCGCCAGCCTTTCAGAAGGAGTGAATGGCTATACCTTC. Its protein is CASLSEGVNGYTF.